The clone carrying this TCR beta chain turned up a few times. This entry belongs to a study of T cells in tumors after PD-1 blockade. Across the study: During anti-PD-1 treatment, some patients continued daily vismodegib 150 mg.

Data came from immunoSEQ multiplex PCR; TCRdb stores just in-frame clones and leaves some out. The data contain about 33,000 clones, about three quarters of them singletons. The CDR3 is made up of 15 amino acids. Trimming took off 5 bases at V and 7 bases at J, with 20 bases between the two ends. Germline CDR1 and CDR2: SNHLY and FYNNEI. The clonotype comes from a human donor with basal cell carcinoma. Sequencing was performed on PBMCs, taken before anti-PD-1 treatment. The rearrangement links TRBV2 to TRBJ1-2; the D is unclear. As DNA, the CDR3 is TGTGCCAGCAGTAGGTTTGGGAGGGAAGTTTCTGGCTACACCTTC. Translated: CASSRFGREVSGYTF. Together with reference TRBV2 and TRBJ1-2, the CDR3 gives the full variable domain: EPEVTQTPSHQVTQMGQEVILRCVPISNHLYFYWYRQILGQKVEFLVSFYNNEISEKSEIFDDQFSVERPDGSNFTLKIRSTKLEDSAMYFCASSRFGREVSGYTFGSGTRLTVV.